The source of this T cell receptor (beta chain) is a study of blood T cell repertoires in COVID-19 (dated by TCRdb to 2018 to 2021). Some background on the complete study: The collaborator samples originated in the United States, Italy and Spain and spanned the acute and convalescent phases of COVID-19. The prospective study material was composed of cDNA or gDNA derived from T cells, B-cell-depleted T cells, or PBMCs. The dataset comprised deeply sampled blood TCRbeta repertoires from subjects exposed to, actively infected with, or recovered from COVID-19. A freely available public database, intended as a resource for researchers studying the immune response to SARS-CoV-2, is where the repertoires were released. Samples were obtained from the ongoing ImmuneRACE study (first 160 participants) and from 1,254 subjects provided by 6 global collaborators. A de-identified subject ID, COVID-19 status, age in years and sex were almost always included in the sample metadata. Where available, HLA class I and class II types were taken from metadata supplied by the sample provider and were not determined by assay-based typing. What the work shows at the level of the full study, not this receptor alone: Clinical and demographic metadata were provided uncurated, with the amount varying by source and participant.

Collaborating institutions collected whole blood in K2EDTA tubes following their own protocols. Collaborator samples were shipped for TCRbeta analysis as frozen whole blood, isolated PBMCs, or DNA extracted from either sample type. Worth noting for this clone: Its target antigen remains unknown. Per-nucleotide qualities are absent, and no much larger clonotype sits a single base away.

There are 16 amino acids in the CDR3, from cysteine to phenylalanine inclusive. Only CDR3 DNA remains: 48 bases, in frame from the first base. Compared with germline, V lacks 6 bases and J lacks 1 base; bases without a gene match: 6. CDR1 and CDR2 (SGHNT, YYREEE) derive from the germline V gene (reference sequence). TCRbeta CDR3 regions were amplified from genomic DNA by means of the immunoSEQ Assay, a bias-controlled multiplex PCR. The published analysis was carried out like this. The number of nucleated cells in each sample was estimated by amplification of reference gene primers within the assay. Sequence reads were collapsed and filtered to measure the absolute abundance of every unique TCRbeta CDR3 rearrangement. For each sample, productive Simpson clonality was calculated as the square root of Simpson's diversity index across productive rearrangements. TCRdb carries this immuneACCESS record with in-frame sequences only. Its versions omit some clonotypes, under half of them owing to an unresolved V gene in the studies checked, with the rest unexplained. The V and J calls and clone size were taken over from that table, and D and trimming were inferred from the DNA. The sample data list roughly 49,000 clones, and around 85% of these were observed just once. The ten most abundant clones make up less than 4.5% of the sample.

The sample was peripheral blood. The V gene is TRBV5-4 and the J gene is TRBJ2-5; 13 central nucleotides agree with TRBD2. The sequence derives from a middle-aged man with active COVID-19. The CDR3 region reads CASNGLAGDLQETQYF. The sequenced DNA is TGTGCCAGCAACGGACTAGCGGGGGACCTCCAAGAGACCCAGTACTTC.